The 29 T cell receptor beta chains presented below share a single source sample, sequenced in a study of blood T cell repertoires in COVID-19. The data were produced by immunoSEQ multiplex PCR, yet TCRdb's version contains in-frame clones alone and is incomplete. The sample holds a few hundred thousand clones; around 90% are singletons and the top ten take less than 1%. Input material: peripheral blood. These receptor sequences come from a woman in her 40s who had recovered from COVID-19.

This rearrangement joins TRBV19 to TRBJ2-3; D perhaps matches TRBD2 (5 bases). In germline, CDR1 is LNHDA, CDR2 SQIVND (reference sequence). The CDR3 has 14 residues. V dropped 6 bases and J dropped 2 bases, with 12 bases sitting between them. The CDR3 DNA is TGTGCCAGTAGCGAACTAGGGCTCACAGATACGCAGTATTTT. Protein sequence: CASSELGLTDTQYF.

This chain connects TRBV24-1 to TRBJ2-2, with 9 nucleotides matching TRBD2. The trim removed 5 bases at V and 3 bases at J, leaving 3 bases unmatched. This CDR3 has 15 amino acids. Germline V CDR1 and CDR2: KGHDR, SFDVKD. CDR3 coding DNA: TGTGCCACCAGTGGAGTAGCGGGAGACACCGGGGAGCTGTTTTTT. This sequence encodes CATSGVAGDTGELFF.

The chain uses TRBV24-1 and TRBJ2-3; TRBD2 might be the D (6 bases). CDR1 and CDR2 from the germline V gene are KGHDR and SFDVKD. V lost 4 bases, J lost 3 bases, and 19 bases lay in between. CDR3 length equals 17 residues. CDR3: CATSDRPTRAETDTQYF. The CDR3 nucleotides are TGTGCCACCAGTGACCGCCCGACTAGGGCAGAGACAGATACGCAGTATTTT.

The chain joins TRBV5-4 to TRBJ1-2; D may be TRBD1 (6 bases). This CDR3 contains 15 residues. Germline assignment: CDR1 SGHNT and CDR2 YYREEE (reference sequence). V was shortened by 5 bases and J by 0 bases, with 14 bases between the two germline ends. The CDR3 DNA is TGTGCCAGCAGTTTTGGACAGACAGCTAACTATGGCTACACCTTC. Translated, it gives CASSFGQTANYGYTF.

This sequence joins TRBV3-1 (or the pseudogene TRBV3-2) and TRBJ2-7; 10 positions agree with TRBD2. Trimming at V came to 3 bases and at J to 2 bases, leaving 10 bases not matched to a gene. Germline-derived CDR1 and CDR2 are LGHDT and YNNKEL (reference sequence). The CDR3 covers 17 residues. In nucleotides, the CDR3 is TGTGCCAGCAGCCACCTGCCGGGACTAGCGAATCCCTACGAGCAGTACTTC. It codes for CASSHLPGLANPYEQYF.

The gene calls are TRBV18 and TRBJ1-3; D unclear. V was shortened by 2 bases and J by 1 base, with 6 bases between the two germline ends. This CDR3 contains 14 residues. CDR1 and CDR2 from the germline V gene are KGHSH and LQKENI. DNA for the CDR3: TGTGCCAGCTCACCAGAACATTCTGGAAACACCATATATTTT. Protein sequence: CASSPEHSGNTIYF.

The CDR3 region has the DNA TGCGCCAGCAGCCCCTGGGACAGTCTTCATCAGCCCCAGCATTTT. Encoded protein: CASSPWDSLHQPQHF. V gene TRBV4-1 combines with J gene TRBJ1-5, with TRBD1 matching over 7 bases. CDR1 and CDR2 (germline): MGHRA, YSYEKL. Germline trimming cut 4 bases from V and 5 bases from J; bases unmatched to any gene: 8. CDR3 length: 15 residues.

The sample holds a few counts of this clone. The chain recombines TRBV25-1 with TRBJ2-1; TRBD2 aligns across 9 bases. The CDR3 consists of 15 residues. The germline CDR1 and CDR2 sequences are MGHDK and SYGVNS. V was clipped by 3 bases and J by 6 bases; unmatched bases: 6. DNA of the CDR3: TGTGCCAGCAGTGACCTGGGACTAGCCCTCAATGAGCAGTTCTTC. Protein sequence: CASSDLGLALNEQFF.

This rearrangement joins TRBV6-1 to TRBJ1-5; D is uncertain. The CDR3 loop spans 13 amino acids. V was pared by 3 bases and J by 4 bases, with 7 bases between. Germline V gene data show CDR1 as MNHNS and CDR2 as SASEGT. This CDR3 reads CASSDSENQPQHF. CDR3 DNA: TGTGCCAGCAGTGACAGTGAAAATCAGCCCCAGCATTTT.

The chain employs TRBV7-2 and TRBJ2-7; 7 bases are a match to TRBD2. With V trimmed by 7 bases and J by 4 bases, 10 bases remained unmatched. CDR1 and CDR2 from the germline V gene are SGHTA and FQGNSA. This CDR3 comprises 14 residues. CDR3 protein: CASNMGGTGYEQYF. CDR3 coding DNA: TGTGCCAGCAACATGGGGGGGACCGGATACGAGCAGTACTTC.

V usage is TRBV10-3 and J usage is TRBJ2-7; 9 nucleotides match TRBD1. V gave up 7 bases and J gave up 5 bases; unmatched junction bases: 3. Germline lookup yields CDR1 ENHRY and CDR2 SYGVKD. The CDR3 length is 12 residues. The CDR3 is CAITGTGHEQYF. CDR3 nucleotide sequence: TGTGCCATCACGGGGACAGGGCACGAGCAGTACTTC.

The chain recombines TRBV11-3 with TRBJ2-1; possible D gene TRBD1, 6 bases. V was clipped by 4 bases and J by 3 bases, with 7 bases between them. Germline V CDR1 and CDR2: SGHNT, YENEEA. This CDR3 region has 13 residues. The CDR3: CASSSTGYNEQFF. In nucleotides, the CDR3 is TGTGCCAGCAGCTCGACAGGCTACAATGAGCAGTTCTTC.

The chain joins TRBV13 to TRBJ2-7; 9 bases are shared with TRBD2. CDR1 PRHDT and CDR2 FYEKMQ come from the germline V gene (reference sequence). Losses at the gene ends were 3 bases for V and 2 bases for J; bases not matched to a gene: 5. The CDR3 is made up of 15 amino acids. Written as DNA, the CDR3 is TGTGCCAGCAGCTTGGGTGGGACTAGCCCCTACGAGCAGTACTTC. It codes for CASSLGGTSPYEQYF.

The chain has TRBV4-1 and TRBJ2-3, with TRBD2 matching 7 bases. CDR1 is MGHRA, CDR2 YSYEKL, per germline. There are 16 residues in the CDR3. Trimming took 1 base from V and 2 from J; bases not matched to a gene: 6. CDR3 protein: CASSQGGGRATDTQYF. Here the CDR3 DNA reads TGCGCCAGCAGCCAAGGGGGGGGGAGGGCCACAGATACGCAGTATTTT.

The chain recombines TRBV19 with TRBJ1-2; no clear D gene. Trimming took off 1 base at V and 2 bases at J, with 8 bases between the two ends. CDR1 LNHDA and CDR2 SQIVND come from the germline V gene (reference sequence). The CDR3 consists of 14 residues. The CDR3: CASSIVTENYGYTF. The CDR3 DNA reads TGTGCCAGTAGTATAGTCACGGAGAACTATGGCTACACCTTC.

The V gene is TRBV19, the J gene TRBJ1-1, with 9 bases that match TRBD1. This CDR3 has 13 amino acids. Germline CDR1 is LNHDA and CDR2 is SQIVND (reference sequence). With 8 bases clipped from V and 5 bases from J, the junction kept 6 bases outside the gene matches. This CDR3 is CASRGDRVTEAFF. The CDR3 coding sequence is TGTGCCAGTCGGGGGGACAGGGTTACTGAAGCTTTCTTT. Filled out from reference TRBV19 and TRBJ1-1, the complete variable domain reads DGGITQSPKYLFRKEGQNVTLSCEQNLNHDAMYWYRQDPGQGLRLIYYSQIVNDFQKGDIAEGYSVSREKKESFPLTVTSAQKNPTAFYLCASRGDRVTEAFFGQGTRLTVV.

V usage is TRBV18 and J usage is TRBJ1-1; D is perhaps TRBD1 (6 bases). The CDR3 is 16 residues long. V lost 0 bases to trimming and J lost 5 bases, with 16 bases between them. The V gene's germline CDR1 is KGHSH and CDR2 LQKENI. The CDR3 region has the DNA TGTGCCAGCTCACCACCCAGGGCAGGGGAGTTAACTGAAGCTTTCTTT. Translated, it gives CASSPPRAGELTEAFF.

The chain combines TRBV5-1 with TRBJ2-7; 12 bases line up with TRBD1. J gave up 4 bases and V 4 bases, and 6 bases lay outside the gene matches. The V gene's germline CDR1 is SGHRS and CDR2 YFSETQ. The CDR3 is 15 amino acids. The CDR3 nucleotides read TGCGCCAGCAGCCCCCAGGGACAGGGGGCGTACGAGCAGTACTTC. Translated: CASSPQGQGAYEQYF.

The chain has TRBV7-7 and TRBJ2-5; 13 nucleotides line up with TRBD2. The CDR3 contains 17 residues. With 4 bases clipped from V and 5 bases from J, the junction kept 10 bases outside the gene matches. CDR1 and CDR2 from the germline V gene are SSHAT and FNYEAQ (reference sequence). CDR3: CASSSGLAGRLGETQYF. The CDR3 region has the DNA TGTGCCAGCAGCTCGGGACTAGCGGGACGGTTGGGGGAGACCCAGTACTTC.

Only a few counts were recorded for this clone. This chain links TRBV23-1 with TRBJ2-2, with 14 bases aligning to TRBD2. TRBV23-1 qualifies as an ORF whose function is uncertain. The CDR3 spans 18 residues. The J segment lost 5 bases and the V segment lost 0 bases, leaving 5 bases of the junction unmatched. The DNA for the CDR3 is TGCGCCAGCAGTCAATCGGTGGGGACTAGCGGGGGAACCGGGGAGCTGTTTTTT. This translates into CASSQSVGTSGGTGELFF.

This chain connects TRBV18 to TRBJ1-2; tentative D call: TRBD1 (6 bases). CDR3 length: 17 amino acids. The V end lost 0 bases, the J end lost 2 bases, and 16 bases lay between the germline ends. Germline assignment: CDR1 KGHSH and CDR2 LQKENI. The CDR3: CASSPPSRTEQNYGYTF. The DNA for the CDR3 is TGTGCCAGCTCACCACCCAGCAGGACAGAGCAAAACTATGGCTACACCTTC.

The rearrangement links TRBV11-3 to TRBJ1-1; D is ambiguous. V dropped 1 base and J dropped 1 base, with 7 bases sitting between them. Germline V gene sequence: CDR1 SGHNT, CDR2 YENEEA. The CDR3 has 14 residues. CDR3 residues: CASSLVSGNTEAFF. The CDR3 nucleotides read TGTGCCAGCAGCTTAGTCTCGGGGAACACTGAAGCTTTCTTT.

The chain links TRBV7-9 to TRBJ2-1, with 10 bases identical to TRBD2. Germline-derived CDR1 and CDR2 are SEHNR and FQNEAQ (reference sequence). This CDR3 has 16 residues. J was trimmed by 5 bases and V by 2 bases; bases with no gene match: 6. The CDR3 sequence: CASSLITSGTNNEQFF. For the CDR3, the DNA is TGTGCCAGCAGCTTAATCACTAGCGGGACCAACAATGAGCAGTTCTTC.

This rearrangement joins TRBV10-3 to TRBJ2-2, with 10 bases lining up with TRBD2. CDR1 and CDR2 from the germline V gene are ENHRY and SYGVKD. The ends lost 10 bases at V and 2 bases at J; junction bases unmatched: 4. There are 14 residues in the CDR3. The CDR3 protein is CATQREGNTGELFF. CDR3 coding DNA: TGTGCCACCCAGCGGGAGGGCAACACCGGGGAGCTGTTTTTT.

This rearrangement joins TRBV7-8 to TRBJ2-3; D is ambiguous. V lost 5 bases to trimming and J lost 1 base, with 19 bases between them. Germline V lookup: CDR1 SGHVS, CDR2 FQNEAQ. CDR3 length: 17 amino acids. CDR3 residues: CASSPGRSTFRTDTQYF. The CDR3 DNA reads as TGTGCCAGCAGCCCCGGTCGGTCTACCTTTCGCACAGATACGCAGTATTTT.

This chain uses TRBV12-5 with TRBJ1-1; TRBD1 matches 7 bases. The CDR3 loop spans 13 amino acids. Trimming at V came to 8 bases and at J to 1 base, leaving 4 bases not matched to a gene. CDR1 and CDR2 (germline): LGHNT, FRNRAP. This CDR3 reads CASSGQQNTEAFF. In nucleotides, the CDR3 is TGTGCTAGTTCGGGACAGCAGAACACTGAAGCTTTCTTT.

The chain combines TRBV3-1 (or the pseudogene TRBV3-2) with TRBJ2-7, with D possibly TRBD2 on 6 matching bases. Germline-derived CDR1 and CDR2 are LGHDT and YNNKEL (reference sequence). This CDR3 spans 15 amino acids. With 1 base removed from V and 0 bases from J, the gap between germline ends came to 10 bases. CDR3 amino acids: CASSQATSSSYEQYF. The DNA of the CDR3 is TGTGCCAGCAGCCAAGCTACTAGCAGCTCCTACGAGCAGTACTTC.

V is TRBV11-3 and J is TRBJ2-3; the D gene is possibly TRBD1 (6 bases). The CDR3 has 16 amino acids. V dropped 3 bases and J dropped 3 bases, with 16 bases sitting between them. The germline V gene has CDR1 SGHNT and CDR2 YENEEA. CDR3 coding DNA: TGTGCCAGCAGCTTGATAACAGGGAGAGGGACAGATACGCAGTATTTT. Translation gives CASSLITGRGTDTQYF.

This sequence joins TRBV3-1 (or the pseudogene TRBV3-2) and TRBJ2-3; D is perhaps TRBD2 (6 bases). V lost 0 bases to trimming and J lost 5 bases, with 18 bases between them. CDR3 length: 17 residues. Germline V gene sequence: CDR1 LGHDT, CDR2 YNNKEL (reference sequence). The CDR3 protein is CASSQDRKGGIVDTQYF. The DNA for the CDR3 is TGTGCCAGCAGCCAAGATAGGAAGGGCGGGATAGTAGATACGCAGTATTTT.